The TCR beta chain described here comes from a study of shared clonotypes between healthy human individuals. Study details: Ranging from 18 to 49 in age, donors were a couple of women and a few men. Study-wide results and caveats: Richness estimates generally favored naive over memory subsets.

V lost 0 bases to trimming and J lost 3 bases, with 4 bases between them. The length of the CDR3 is 13 residues. Germline assignment: CDR1 SGHRS and CDR2 YFSETQ. Comments on this clone: Its specificity is unknown. The sample holds other DNA sequences that translate to the same CDR3.

The authors ran the assay at deep level. Several immunoSEQ 96-well plates shared each subset's DNA, each plate a replicate. The data were produced by immunoSEQ multiplex PCR, yet TCRdb's version contains in-frame clones alone and is incomplete. The sample has some 1,600,000 clones, approximately 98% seen once. This TCR was recovered from a man in his thirties or forties in good health. Sequenced sample: naive CD4+ T cells sorted from blood. Subset denoted: CD45RA+ positively selected. The chain recombines TRBV5-1 with TRBJ2-1; D gene ambiguous. CDR3: CASSLGNYNEQFF. CDR3 DNA sequence: TGCGCCAGCAGCTTGGGGAACTACAATGAGCAGTTCTTC.